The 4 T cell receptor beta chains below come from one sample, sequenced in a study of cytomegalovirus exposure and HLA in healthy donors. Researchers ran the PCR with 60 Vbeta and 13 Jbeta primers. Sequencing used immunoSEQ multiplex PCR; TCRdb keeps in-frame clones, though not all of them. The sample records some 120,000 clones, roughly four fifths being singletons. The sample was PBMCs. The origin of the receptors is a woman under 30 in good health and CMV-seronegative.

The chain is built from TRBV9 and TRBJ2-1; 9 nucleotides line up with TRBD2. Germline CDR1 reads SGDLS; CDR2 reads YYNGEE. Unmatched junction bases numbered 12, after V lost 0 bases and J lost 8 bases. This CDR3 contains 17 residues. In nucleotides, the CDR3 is TGTGCCAGCAGCGTAGTGGCTAGCGGGGCTAGGCCGGATGAGCAGTTCTTC. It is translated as CASSVVASGARPDEQFF. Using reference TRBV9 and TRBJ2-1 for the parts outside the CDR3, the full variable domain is DSGVTQTPKHLITATGQRVTLRCSPRSGDLSVYWYQQSLDQGLQFLIQYYNGEERAKGNILERFSAQQFPDLHSELNLSSLELGDSALYFCASSVVASGARPDEQFFGPGTRLTVL.

The CDR3 loop reads CASSPALEGYEQYF. CDR3 DNA sequence: TGTGCCAGCAGCCCGGCTCTTGAGGGATACGAGCAGTACTTC. The J gene is TRBJ2-7, the V gene TRBV14, with a tentative D call TRBD2 (5 bases). The ends were cut back, 4 bases at V and 4 bases at J, with 14 bases in the middle. The CDR3 extends over 14 amino acids. Germline CDR1 and CDR2: SGHDN and FVKESK.

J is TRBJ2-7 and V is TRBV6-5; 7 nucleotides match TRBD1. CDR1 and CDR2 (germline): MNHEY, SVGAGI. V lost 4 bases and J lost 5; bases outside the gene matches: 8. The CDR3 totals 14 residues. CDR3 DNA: TGTGCCAGCAGTTCGAGAACAGGGGTGGACGAGCAGTACTTC. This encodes CASSSRTGVDEQYF.

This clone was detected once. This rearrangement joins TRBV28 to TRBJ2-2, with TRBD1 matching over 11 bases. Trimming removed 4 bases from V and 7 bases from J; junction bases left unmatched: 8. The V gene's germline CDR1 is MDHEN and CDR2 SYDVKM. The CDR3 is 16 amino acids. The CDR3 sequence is CASSSPWDRGSGELFF. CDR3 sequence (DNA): TGTGCCAGCAGTTCACCCTGGGACAGGGGGAGCGGGGAGCTGTTTTTT.